This T cell receptor (beta chain) is from a study of control samples from healthy donors and cancer patients. CDR3 length: 13 residues. The ends were cut back, 8 bases at V and 0 bases at J, with 8 bases in the middle. The germline V gene has CDR1 LNHDA and CDR2 SQIVND (reference sequence). Using immunoSEQ multiplex PCR, the repertoire was profiled, and TCRdb retains in-frame clones only, with some absent. The repertoire holds tens of thousands of clones, with 88% as singletons. The source material was blood. The chain carries TRBV19 and TRBJ1-5, with D perhaps matching TRBD1 (5 bases). The clonotype comes from a woman aged 70-85 years in good health. CDR3 sequence: CASGTYSNQPQHF. CDR3 in DNA: TGTGCCAGTGGGACCTATAGCAATCAGCCCCAGCATTTT. The complete variable domain, with remaining parts taken from reference TRBV19 and TRBJ1-5, reads DGGITQSPKYLFRKEGQNVTLSCEQNLNHDAMYWYRQDPGQGLRLIYYSQIVNDFQKGDIAEGYSVSREKKESFPLTVTSAQKNPTAFYLCASGTYSNQPQHFGDGTRLSIL.